The rows below give T cell receptor beta chains drawn from one sample of a study of human T cells and chemical hapten exposure. TCRdb fed the RACE reads into MiXCR, producing one record per CDR3 protein. The table has 350,000 to 450,000 distinct CDR3 sequences, 5.1% seen once; the top ten hold 2.5% to 3%. The starting material was whole blood, obtained in connection with sensitization to the hapten diphenylcyclopropenone (DPC). The receptor source for this set is a woman aged 50 to 60 with alopecia areata. Some clones in this sample may be carry-over from other donors' samples. The CDR3 runs from the conserved cysteine through the conserved F or W. Each record gives: V gene, D gene, CDR3 protein. The D gene is left open where the match is weak.

TRBV6-5 TRBD1 CASSYSGTGAPYEQYF
TRBV15 TRBD2 CATSTSGGSYNEQFF
TRBV11-2 . CASSSSGHRNIQYF
TRBV7-2 . CASSSLPRGNQPQHF
TRBV30 TRBD2 CAWLAGAEYNEQFF
TRBV9 TRBD2 CASSVHGTSGINEQFF
TRBV13 . CASSADSFQETQYF
TRBV7-2 . CASSLLHTGGELFF
TRBV5-1 TRBD1 CASSLLPDRVKNIQYF
TRBV6-2/TRBV6-3 . CASRDPTGLEYTEAFF
TRBV6-6 TRBD2 CASSFSGTNQETQYF
TRBV2 . CASSGAGSTGELFF
TRBV12-3/TRBV12-4 . CASSTSTDFPNEQFF
TRBV27 TRBD2 CASSPGSSGQETQYF
TRBV9 TRBD2 CASSPASGGALDTQYF
TRBV12-3/TRBV12-4 . CSCSVGGRTDTQYF
TRBV5-6 . CASSLGDSNGYTF
TRBV30 TRBD1 CAWSDRGPQKLFF
TRBV14 . CASSLLPMGDTQYF
TRBV7-2 . CASGDGFYEQYF
TRBV6-2/TRBV6-3 . CASSYGISYNEQFF
TRBV2 . CASSDRQVAEAFF
TRBV10-3 . CAIRGASSSYNEQFF
TRBV7-8 TRBD2 CASSPISGVRGEQFF
TRBV14 . CASSPTSGNQPQHF
TRBV7-3 TRBD2 CASSSAGGPADTQYF
TRBV25-1 TRBD2 CASSAAYGTSGRDSTDTQYF
TRBV7-2 . CASSPPQGISGANVLTF
TRBV6-4 . CASSEMGGAADTQYF
TRBV7-3 . CASSFGFSGANVLTF
TRBV20-1 . CSARDWGDTSTDTQYF
TRBV27 TRBD1 CASSIQTGAQPQHF
TRBV2 . CATAGREGFYEQYF
TRBV19 TRBD1 CASSPRTGGLTYGYTF
TRBV27 TRBD1 CASSFWGMRDRASYEQYF
TRBV6-2/TRBV6-3 . CASSPPGTQYF
TRBV18 . CASSPLDTLAKNIQYF
TRBV5-1 . CASSLVVGVDTEAFF
TRBV29-1 . CSVGYRATDTQYF
TRBV7-8 . CASSLRGPKTINNEQFF
TRBV20-1 . CSARYGQNSYEQYF